This T cell receptor beta chain was sequenced in a study of breast tumors, draining lymph nodes, adjacent tissues. Study observations and caveats: Tumors had less TCR diversity than lymph nodes, more than nontumor tissue. The lymph node origin of tumor T cells was framed as consistent with a hypothesis, not demonstrated.

Comment on this clonotype: Its matching antigen is unknown.

TCRdb reanalysed the multiplex PCR reads using MiXCR and keeps one entry per CDR3 protein. The sample includes 190,000 or so distinct CDR3 sequences, about 32% seen only once; the top ten take roughly 4.3%. Breast cancer patients provided tissue from their axillary draining lymph nodes. Per the germline V gene, CDR1 is MNHNS and CDR2 is SASEGT. V dropped 5 bases and J dropped 4; count of bases not matched to a gene: 8. CDR3 size: 15 residues. Sequencing was performed on axillary lymph node tissue. This receptor was taken from a female donor with breast cancer. Some clones in this sample may be carry-over from other donors' samples. The rearrangement joins TRBV6-1 to TRBJ1-5; 7 bases are shared with TRBD1. CDR3 DNA sequence: TGTGCCAGCAGTCAGACGGACAGGACTAATCAGCCCCAGCATTTT. It translates to CASSQTDRTNQPQHF.